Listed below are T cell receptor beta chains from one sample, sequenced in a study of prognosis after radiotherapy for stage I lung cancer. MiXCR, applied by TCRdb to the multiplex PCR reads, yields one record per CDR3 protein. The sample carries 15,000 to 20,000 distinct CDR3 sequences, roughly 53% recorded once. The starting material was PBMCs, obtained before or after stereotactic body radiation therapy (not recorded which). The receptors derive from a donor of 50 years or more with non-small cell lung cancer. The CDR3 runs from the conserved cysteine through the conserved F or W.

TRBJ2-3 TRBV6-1 CASSIQGAGDTQYF
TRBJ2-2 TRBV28 CASSLRGSNTGELFF
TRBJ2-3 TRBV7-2 CASSLAGTGVDTQYF
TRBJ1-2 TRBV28 CASSLRKAEHGGYTF
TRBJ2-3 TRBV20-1 CSAAKTSGTTDTQYF
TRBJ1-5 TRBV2 CASSPRTGNVQPQHF
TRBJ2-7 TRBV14 CASSRLRGYEQYF
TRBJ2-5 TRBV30 CAWSRGTETQYF
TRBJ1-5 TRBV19 CASSQGARINHPQHF
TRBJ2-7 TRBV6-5 CASSSRPQLKIYDQYF
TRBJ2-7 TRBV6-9 CASSSMGGRRSSRNYEQYF
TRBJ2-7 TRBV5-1 CASIKTGRPYEQYF
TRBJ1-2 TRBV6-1 CASSLRQCAGYGYTF
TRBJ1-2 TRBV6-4 CASSDPASGCGYTF
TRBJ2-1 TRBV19 CASSIFGPVTDEQFF
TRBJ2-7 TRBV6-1 CASINYASIYEQYF